This is a list of T cell receptor beta chains from one sample in a study of blood T cell repertoires in COVID-19. Sequenced by immunoSEQ multiplex PCR; TCRdb stores in-frame clones only, minus some. The table records 100,000 to 130,000 clones, around 89% of them present only once. The sample comprised peripheral blood. The receptors here all came from a middle-aged man with active or convalescent COVID-19. The CDR3 runs from the conserved cysteine through the conserved F or W. Each record gives: D gene, clone size, V gene, J gene, CDR3 length, CDR3 DNA, CDR3 protein. The D gene is left open where the match is weak. The size entry is marked missing in some rows and otherwise reads once, few, many or a size class.

D: .; size: .; V: TRBV15; J: TRBJ2-7; length: 11; DNA: TGTGCCACCAGCAGAGGGAGGGAGCTTCCTTTC; CDR3: CATSRGRELPF
D: .; size: .; V: TRBV4-1; J: TRBJ2-4; length: 15; DNA: TGCGCCAGCAGCCAAGATTCCAGAGGGGGGGAGATCCAGTACTTC; CDR3: CASSQDSRGGEIQYF
D: TRBD2; size: .; V: TRBV5-1; J: TRBJ2-7; length: 15; DNA: TGCGCCAGCAGCTTGGACGCGGGAGGGCCGGGGGAGCAGTACTTC; CDR3: CASSLDAGGPGEQYF
D: .; size: .; V: TRBV28; J: TRBJ2-3; length: 17; DNA: TGTGCCAGCAGTGGAGCAGCTGGAAATCCTGTCACAGATACGCAGTATTTT; CDR3: CASSGAAGNPVTDTQYF
D: TRBD1; size: .; V: TRBV19; J: TRBJ2-5; length: 16; DNA: TGTGCCAGTAGCCCCGGGACAGATACGTACCAAGAGACCCAGTACTTC; CDR3: CASSPGTDTYQETQYF
D: TRBD1; size: few; V: TRBV27; J: TRBJ1-6; length: 15; DNA: TGTGCCAGCACCAAAGACAGGGGGCAGAATTCACCCCTCCACTTT; CDR3: CASTKDRGQNSPLHF
D: .; size: .; V: TRBV6-2/TRBV6-3; J: TRBJ1-5; length: 15; DNA: TGTGCCAGCAGTTATTCGGGGGTTAACAATCAGCCCCAGCATTTT; CDR3: CASSYSGVNNQPQHF
D: TRBD2; size: .; V: TRBV13; J: TRBJ2-3; length: 15; DNA: TGTGCCAGCAGCTCTCTAGCGGCAGGCACAGATACGCAGTATTTT; CDR3: CASSSLAAGTDTQYF
D: .; size: once; V: TRBV5-1; J: TRBJ2-7; length: 15; DNA: TGCGCCAGCAGCCCTGACAGTGGAGGGGCCTACGAGCAGTACTTC; CDR3: CASSPDSGGAYEQYF
D: TRBD2; size: .; V: TRBV14; J: TRBJ2-7; length: 14; DNA: TGTGCCAGCAGCCGGGGCGGGAGCTCCTACGAGCAGTACTTC; CDR3: CASSRGGSSYEQYF
D: TRBD1; size: .; V: TRBV7-2; J: TRBJ1-1; length: 16; DNA: TGTGCCAGCAGCTTGGTGGGACAGGGATTGAACACTGAAGCTTTCTTT; CDR3: CASSLVGQGLNTEAFF
D: .; size: .; V: TRBV27; J: TRBJ1-2; length: 16; DNA: TGTGCCAGCACCAAGGGAGGGGCCCTTGGGATCTATGGCTACACCTTC; CDR3: CASTKGGALGIYGYTF
D: TRBD2; size: .; V: TRBV6-4; J: TRBJ2-7; length: 15; DNA: TGTGCCAGCAGTGTTAGCGGGAGCGACCCCTACGAGCAGTACTTC; CDR3: CASSVSGSDPYEQYF
D: .; size: .; V: TRBV2; J: TRBJ1-2; length: 15; DNA: TGTGCCAGCAGTGAAAGCCCTCTCCTTAACTATGGCTACACCTTC; CDR3: CASSESPLLNYGYTF
D: .; size: .; V: TRBV6-5; J: TRBJ2-7; length: 13; DNA: TGTGCCAGCAGTTTCGCGGAATACTACGAGCAGTACTTC; CDR3: CASSFAEYYEQYF
D: TRBD1; size: .; V: TRBV5-4; J: TRBJ1-1; length: 14; DNA: TGTGCCAGCAGCGGGGGACAGGAGAACACTGAAGCTTTCTTT; CDR3: CASSGGQENTEAFF
D: TRBD1; size: .; V: TRBV18; J: TRBJ1-1; length: 18; DNA: TGTGCCAGCTCACCATCGCTGAACAGGGGGGGGATGAACACTGAAGCTTTCTTT; CDR3: CASSPSLNRGGMNTEAFF
D: TRBD1; size: few; V: TRBV6-5; J: TRBJ2-5; length: 14; DNA: TGTGCCAGCAGTTTTGGGACAGCTCAAGAGACCCAGTACTTC; CDR3: CASSFGTAQETQYF